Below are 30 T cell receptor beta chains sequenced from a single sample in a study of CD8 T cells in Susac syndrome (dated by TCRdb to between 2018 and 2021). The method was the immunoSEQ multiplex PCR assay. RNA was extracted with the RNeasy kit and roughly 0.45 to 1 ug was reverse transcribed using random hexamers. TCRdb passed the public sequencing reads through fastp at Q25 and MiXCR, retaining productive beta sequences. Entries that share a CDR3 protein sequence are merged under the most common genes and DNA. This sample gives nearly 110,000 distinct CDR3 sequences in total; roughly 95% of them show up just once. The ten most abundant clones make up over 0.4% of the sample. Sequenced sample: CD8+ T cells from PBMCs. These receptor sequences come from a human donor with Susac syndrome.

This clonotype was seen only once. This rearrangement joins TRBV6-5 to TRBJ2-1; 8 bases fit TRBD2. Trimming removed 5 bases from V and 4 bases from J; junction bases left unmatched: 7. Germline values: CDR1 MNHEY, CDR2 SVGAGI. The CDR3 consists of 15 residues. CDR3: CASSTLAGGYNEQFF. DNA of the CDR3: TGTGCCAGCAGTACCCTGGCGGGGGGTTACAATGAGCAGTTCTTC.

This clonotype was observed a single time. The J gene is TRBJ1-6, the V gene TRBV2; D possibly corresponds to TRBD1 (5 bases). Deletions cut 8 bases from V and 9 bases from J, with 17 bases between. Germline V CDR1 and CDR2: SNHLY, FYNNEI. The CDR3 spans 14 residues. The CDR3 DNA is TGTGCCAGCTCCCGAGGGGCAGGGACTTCACCCCTCCACTTT. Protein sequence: CASSRGAGTSPLHF. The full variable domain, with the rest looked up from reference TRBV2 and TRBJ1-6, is EPEVTQTPSHQVTQMGQEVILRCVPISNHLYFYWYRQILGQKVEFLVSFYNNEISEKSEIFDDQFSVERPDGSNFTLKIRSTKLEDSAMYFCASSRGAGTSPLHFGNGTRLTVT.

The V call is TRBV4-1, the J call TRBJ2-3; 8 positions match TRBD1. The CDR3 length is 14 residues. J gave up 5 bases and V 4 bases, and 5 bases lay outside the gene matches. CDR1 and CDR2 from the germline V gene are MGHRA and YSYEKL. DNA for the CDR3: TGCGCCAGCAGCCCATCGACAGGGGAAGATACGCAGTATTTT. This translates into CASSPSTGEDTQYF.

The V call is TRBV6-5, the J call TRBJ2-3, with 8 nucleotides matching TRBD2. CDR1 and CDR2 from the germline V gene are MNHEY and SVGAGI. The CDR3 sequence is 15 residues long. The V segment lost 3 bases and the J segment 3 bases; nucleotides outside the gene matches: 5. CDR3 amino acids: CASSYDSGDTDTQYF. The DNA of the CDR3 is TGTGCCAGCAGTTATGATAGCGGGGATACAGATACGCAGTATTTT.

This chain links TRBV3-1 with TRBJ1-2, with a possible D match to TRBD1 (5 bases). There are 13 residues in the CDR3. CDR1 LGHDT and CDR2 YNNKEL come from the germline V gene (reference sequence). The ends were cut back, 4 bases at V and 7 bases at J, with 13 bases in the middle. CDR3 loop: CASSPGQGFGYTF. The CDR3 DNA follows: TGTGCCAGCAGCCCCGGACAAGGGTTTGGCTACACCTTC. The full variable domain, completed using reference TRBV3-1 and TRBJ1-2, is DTAVSQTPKYLVTQMGNDKSIKCEQNLGHDTMYWYKQDSKKFLKIMFSYNNKELIINETVPNRFSPKSPDKAHLNLHINSLELGDSAVYFCASSPGQGFGYTFGSGTRLTVV.

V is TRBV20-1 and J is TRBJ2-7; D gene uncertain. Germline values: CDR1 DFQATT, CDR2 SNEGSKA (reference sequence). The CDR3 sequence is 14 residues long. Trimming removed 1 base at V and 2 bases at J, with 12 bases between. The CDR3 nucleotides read TGCAGTGCTAGAGCACAAGCTAGGACCTACGAGCAGTACTTC. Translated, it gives CSARAQARTYEQYF.

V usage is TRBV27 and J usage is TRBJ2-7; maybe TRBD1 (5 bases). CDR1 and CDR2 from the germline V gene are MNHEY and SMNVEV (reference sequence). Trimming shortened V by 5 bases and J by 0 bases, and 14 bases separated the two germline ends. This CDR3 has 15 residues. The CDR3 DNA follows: TGTGCCAGCAGTCTAACCCCGGACACCTCCTACGAGCAGTACTTC. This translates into CASSLTPDTSYEQYF.

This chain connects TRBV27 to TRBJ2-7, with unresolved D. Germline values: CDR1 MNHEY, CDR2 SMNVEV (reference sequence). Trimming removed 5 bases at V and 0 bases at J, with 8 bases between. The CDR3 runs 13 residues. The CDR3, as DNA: TGTGCCAGCAGTATACACAGCTCCTACGAGCAGTACTTC. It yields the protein CASSIHSSYEQYF.

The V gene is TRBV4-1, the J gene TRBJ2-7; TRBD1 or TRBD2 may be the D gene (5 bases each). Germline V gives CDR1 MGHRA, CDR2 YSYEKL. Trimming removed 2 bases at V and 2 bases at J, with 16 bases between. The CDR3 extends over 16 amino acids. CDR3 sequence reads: CASSQSTGAATYEQYF. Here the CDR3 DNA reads TGCGCCAGCAGCCAATCCACAGGAGCGGCTACCTACGAGCAGTACTTC.

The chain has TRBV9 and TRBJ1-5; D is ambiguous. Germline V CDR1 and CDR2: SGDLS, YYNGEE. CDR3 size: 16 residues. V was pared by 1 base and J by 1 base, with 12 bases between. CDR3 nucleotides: TGTGCCAGCAGCGTAAAGAGCCCCGGGAGCAATCAGCCCCAGCATTTT. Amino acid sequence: CASSVKSPGSNQPQHF.

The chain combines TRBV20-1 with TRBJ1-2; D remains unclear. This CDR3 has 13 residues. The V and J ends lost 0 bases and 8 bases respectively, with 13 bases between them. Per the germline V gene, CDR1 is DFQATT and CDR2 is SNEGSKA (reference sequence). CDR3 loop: CSARDHPPGGYTF. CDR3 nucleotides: TGCAGTGCTAGAGATCACCCCCCGGGCGGCTACACCTTC.

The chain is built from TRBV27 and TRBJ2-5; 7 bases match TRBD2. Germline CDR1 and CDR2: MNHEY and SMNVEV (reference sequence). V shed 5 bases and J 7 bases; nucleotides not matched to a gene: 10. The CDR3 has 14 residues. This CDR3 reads CASSPARLATTQYF. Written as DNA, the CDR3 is TGTGCCAGCAGTCCTGCCCGACTAGCAACGACCCAGTACTTC.

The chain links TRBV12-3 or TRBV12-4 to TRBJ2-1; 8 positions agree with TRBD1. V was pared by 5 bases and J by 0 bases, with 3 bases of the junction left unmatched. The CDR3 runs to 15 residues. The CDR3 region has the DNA TGTGCCAGCAGTCCAGACAGGGGCTCCTACAATGAGCAGTTCTTC. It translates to CASSPDRGSYNEQFF.

The CDR3 reads CASSPNVGQPQHF. For the CDR3, the DNA is TGTGCCAGCAGCCCAAACGTCGGGCAGCCCCAGCATTTT. The chain recombines TRBV12-3 or TRBV12-4 with TRBJ1-5; no definite D call. The CDR3 totals 13 residues. Trimming took 6 bases from V and 7 from J, leaving 13 bases between them.

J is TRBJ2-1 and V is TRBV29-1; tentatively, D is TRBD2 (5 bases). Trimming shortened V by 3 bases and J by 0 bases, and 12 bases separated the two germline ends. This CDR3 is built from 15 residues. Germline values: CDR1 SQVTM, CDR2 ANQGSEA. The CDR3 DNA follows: TGCAGCGTTGACCCAACTAGGAGCTCCTACAATGAGCAGTTCTTC. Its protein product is CSVDPTRSSYNEQFF.

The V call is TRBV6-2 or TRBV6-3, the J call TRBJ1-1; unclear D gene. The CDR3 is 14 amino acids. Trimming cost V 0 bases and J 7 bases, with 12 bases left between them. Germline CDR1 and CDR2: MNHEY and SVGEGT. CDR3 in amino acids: CASSYSRRDGEAFF. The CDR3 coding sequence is TGTGCCAGCAGTTACTCGAGGAGGGATGGTGAAGCTTTCTTT.

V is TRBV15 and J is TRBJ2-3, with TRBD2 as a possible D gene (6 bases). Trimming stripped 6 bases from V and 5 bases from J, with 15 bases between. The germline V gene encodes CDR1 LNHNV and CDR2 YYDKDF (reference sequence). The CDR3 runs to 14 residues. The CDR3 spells CATRKGGGQDTQYF. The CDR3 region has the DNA TGTGCCACCAGAAAGGGAGGCGGGCAAGATACGCAGTATTTT.

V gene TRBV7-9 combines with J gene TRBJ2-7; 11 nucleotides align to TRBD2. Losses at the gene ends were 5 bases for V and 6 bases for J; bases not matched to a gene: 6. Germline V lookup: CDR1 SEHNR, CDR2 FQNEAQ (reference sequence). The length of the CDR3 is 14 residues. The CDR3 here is CASSPNTSGGEQYF. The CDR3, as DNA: TGTGCCAGCAGCCCCAATACTAGCGGGGGCGAGCAGTACTTC.

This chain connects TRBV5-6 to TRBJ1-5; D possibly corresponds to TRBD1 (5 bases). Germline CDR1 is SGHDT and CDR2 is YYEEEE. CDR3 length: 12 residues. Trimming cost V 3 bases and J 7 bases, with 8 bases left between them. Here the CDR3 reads CASSWGGQPQHF. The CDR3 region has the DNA TGTGCCAGCAGCTGGGGGGGGCAGCCCCAGCATTTT.

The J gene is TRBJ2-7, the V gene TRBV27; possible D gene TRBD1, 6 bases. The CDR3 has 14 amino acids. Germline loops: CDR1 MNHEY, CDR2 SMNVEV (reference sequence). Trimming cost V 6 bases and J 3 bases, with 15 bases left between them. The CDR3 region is CASRPGQTNYEQYF. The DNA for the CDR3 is TGTGCCAGCAGGCCCGGACAGACAAACTACGAGCAGTACTTC.

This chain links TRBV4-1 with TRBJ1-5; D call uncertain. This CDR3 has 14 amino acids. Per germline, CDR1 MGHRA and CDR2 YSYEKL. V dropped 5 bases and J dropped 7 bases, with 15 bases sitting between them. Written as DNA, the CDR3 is TGCGCCAGCAGCAAGATCCCCATAGCCCAGCCCCAGCATTTT. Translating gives CASSKIPIAQPQHF.

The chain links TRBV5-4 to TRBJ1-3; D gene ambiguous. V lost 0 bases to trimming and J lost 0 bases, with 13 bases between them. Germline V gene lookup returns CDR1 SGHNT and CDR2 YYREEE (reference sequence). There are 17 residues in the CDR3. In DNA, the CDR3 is TGTGCCAGCAGCTTGGCCGGAGAGCCTAGCTCTGGAAACACCATATATTTT. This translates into CASSLAGEPSSGNTIYF.

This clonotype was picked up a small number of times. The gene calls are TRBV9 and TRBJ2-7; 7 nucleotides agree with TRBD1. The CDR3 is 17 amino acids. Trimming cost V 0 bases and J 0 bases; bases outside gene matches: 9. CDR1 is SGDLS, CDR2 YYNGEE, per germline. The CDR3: CASSVAGDSLSSYEQYF. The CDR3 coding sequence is TGTGCCAGCAGCGTAGCTGGGGACAGCCTTAGCTCCTACGAGCAGTACTTC.

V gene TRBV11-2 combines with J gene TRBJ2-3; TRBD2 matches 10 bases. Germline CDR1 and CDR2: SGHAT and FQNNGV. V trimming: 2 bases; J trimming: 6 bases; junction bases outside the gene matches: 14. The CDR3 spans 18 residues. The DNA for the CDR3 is TGTGCCAGCAGCTTAATCAGGGTTAGCGGGGGGCAGGCGGATACGCAGTATTTT. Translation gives CASSLIRVSGGQADTQYF.

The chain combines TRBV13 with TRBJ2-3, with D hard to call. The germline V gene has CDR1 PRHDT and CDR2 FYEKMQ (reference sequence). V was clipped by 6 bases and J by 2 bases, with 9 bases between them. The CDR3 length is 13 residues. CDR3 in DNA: TGTGCCAGCAGTTTAATGACCACAGATACGCAGTATTTT. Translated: CASSLMTTDTQYF.

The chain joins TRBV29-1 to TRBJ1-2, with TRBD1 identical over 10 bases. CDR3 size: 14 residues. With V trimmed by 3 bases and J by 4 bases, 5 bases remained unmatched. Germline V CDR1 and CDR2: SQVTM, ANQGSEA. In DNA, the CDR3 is TGCAGCGTTGAGGGTGGACAGGGGGGCTATGGCTACACCTTC. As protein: CSVEGGQGGYGYTF. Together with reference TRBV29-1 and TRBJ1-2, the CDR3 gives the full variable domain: SAVISQKPSRDICQRGTSLTIQCQVDSQVTMMFWYRQQPGQSLTLIATANQGSEATYESGFVIDKFPISRPNLTFSTLTVSNMSPEDSSIYLCSVEGGQGGYGYTFGSGTRLTVV.

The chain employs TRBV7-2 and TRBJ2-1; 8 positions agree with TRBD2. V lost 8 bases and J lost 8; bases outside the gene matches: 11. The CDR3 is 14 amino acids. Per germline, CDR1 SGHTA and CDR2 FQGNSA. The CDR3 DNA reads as TGTGCCAGCGGGGCCTGGGGCGGGGGGTATGAGCAGTTCTTC. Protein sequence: CASGAWGGGYEQFF.

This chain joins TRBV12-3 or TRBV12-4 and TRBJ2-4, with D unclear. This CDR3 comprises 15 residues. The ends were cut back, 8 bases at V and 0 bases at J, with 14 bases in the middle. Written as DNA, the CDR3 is TGTGCCAGCCCCAAGGTTCCCGTAGCCAAAAACATTCAGTACTTC. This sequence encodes CASPKVPVAKNIQYF.

In DNA, the CDR3 is TGTGCCAGCAGTTACAACGGGGAGTACGAGCAGTACTTC. As protein: CASSYNGEYEQYF. This chain joins TRBV6-6 and TRBJ2-7, with a possible D match to TRBD2 (5 bases). Germline CDR1 reads MNHNY; CDR2 reads SVGAGI (reference sequence). The CDR3 has 13 amino acids. Trimming stripped 2 bases from V and 4 bases from J, with 9 bases between.

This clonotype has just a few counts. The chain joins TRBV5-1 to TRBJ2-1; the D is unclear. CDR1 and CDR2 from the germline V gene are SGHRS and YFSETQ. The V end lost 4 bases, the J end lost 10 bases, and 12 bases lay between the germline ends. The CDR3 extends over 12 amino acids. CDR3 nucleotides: TGCGCCAGCAGCACGGAAGGTCGGGAGCAGTTCTTC. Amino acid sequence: CASSTEGREQFF.